The T cell receptor (beta chain) described here comes from a study of Ad26.COV2.S vaccination and SARS-CoV-2 variants. Profiled with immunoSEQ multiplex PCR; TCRdb holds only in-frame clones, not every one. Found here are about 400,000 clones, about nine tenths of them singletons; the top ten hold around 1.7%. CDR3 size: 13 residues. CDR1 and CDR2 (germline): MRHNA, SNTAGT. V was pared by 5 bases and J by 3 bases, with 11 bases between. Treatment given: approximately 18 received Ad26.COV2.S at low or high dose, single or two shots; several received placebo; per-sample allocation not given. Each sample was drawn 63 days after the first injection (of vaccine or placebo). This clone was counted a single time.

Sequencing was performed on peripheral blood, taken in a trial of Ad26.COV2.S vaccine versus placebo. The rearrangement links TRBV6-4 to TRBJ2-7, with no clear D. The receptor comes from a person between 18 and 65 years old who received the Ad26.COV2.S COVID-19 vaccine or a placebo. CDR3 amino acids: CASSIFLGYEQYF. CDR3 in DNA: TGTGCCAGCAGTATATTTTTGGGCTACGAGCAGTACTTC.